This T cell receptor beta chain emerged from a study of Ad26.COV2.S vaccination and SARS-CoV-2 variants. Study summary: Donor got 5x10^10 or 1x10^11 viral particles of Ad26.COV2.S. Points from the study as a whole: Vaccinated individuals (as opposed to placebo recipients) had higher spike-specific TCR breadth. The authors reported substantial breadth in spike-specific CD8+ and CD4+ T cell responses after vaccination.

Data came from immunoSEQ multiplex PCR; TCRdb stores just in-frame clones and leaves some out. The sample has more than 400,000 clones; roughly 91% are singletons. With regard to this clone: Its antigen is unidentified.

Treatment defined: around 19 received Ad26.COV2.S at low or high dose, single or two shots; about 5 received placebo; per-sample allocation not given. The investigators took samples on day 63 after the first vaccine or placebo injection. This vaccine is an Ad26 vector that expresses the Wuhan-strain SARS-CoV-2 spike. This CDR3 contains 16 residues. Trimming left V 4 bases short and J 10 bases short, with 20 bases between. Germline loops: CDR1 MNHEY, CDR2 SVGAGI. Source: peripheral blood, taken in a trial of Ad26.COV2.S vaccine versus placebo. The receptor comes from a person between 18 and 60 years old who received the Ad26.COV2.S COVID-19 vaccine or a placebo. The rearrangement uses TRBV6-5 and TRBJ1-6; possible D gene TRBD1, 5 bases. CDR3 region: CASSFSWEGAGSPLHF. CDR3 nucleotide sequence: TGTGCCAGCAGTTTCTCTTGGGAGGGCGCAGGGTCACCCCTCCACTTT.